The 9 T cell receptor beta chains listed next were all sequenced from one sample in a study of regulatory T cells in long-lasting Graves disease. Stated time point: newly diagnosed GD, antithyroid drugs for less than 3 months. Making the TCR library involved RNA that had been extracted from PBMCs. Researchers made TCR beta libraries by using iRepertoire HTBI primers and running Arm-PCR on CDR3 regions. TCRdb processed the multiplex PCR reads anew with MiXCR; each CDR3 protein has one entry. The sample records around 400,000 distinct CDR3 sequences, approximately 16% being singletons. This sample also belongs to another study, concerning T cells in Graves' hyperthyroidism and ophthalmopathy.

The material was peripheral blood mononuclear cells (PBMCs), obtained at new diagnosis, from a patient treated with antithyroid drugs. The receptors were gathered from a woman aged 40 to 50 with Graves disease.

V is TRBV7-2 and J is TRBJ1-4; 7 bases align to TRBD1. The CDR3 runs 15 residues. Germline trimming cut 5 bases from V and 8 bases from J; bases unmatched to any gene: 11. Germline lookup yields CDR1 SGHTA and CDR2 FQGNSA. CDR3 nucleotide sequence: TGTGCCAGCAGCCCTCGACAGGGCGGTAGGGAAAAACTGTTTTTT. Protein sequence: CASSPRQGGREKLFF.

This clonotype was detected ten times or more. The chain couples TRBV18 to TRBJ2-1; D tentatively reads TRBD1 or TRBD2 (5 bases each). Between the trimmed V and J ends, which lost 3 bases and 2 bases, there was a span of 11 bases. The CDR3 totals 15 residues. CDR1 KGHSH and CDR2 LQKENI come from the germline V gene. The CDR3 spells CASSPPGTPYNEQFF. DNA of the CDR3: TGTGCCAGCTCACCGCCCGGGACCCCCTACAATGAGCAGTTCTTC. The variable domain in full, completed from reference TRBV18 and TRBJ2-1, reads NAGVMQNPRHLVRRRGQEARLRCSPMKGHSHVYWYRQLPEEGLKFMVYLQKENIIDESGMPKERFSAEFPKEGPSILRIQQVVRGDSAAYFCASSPPGTPYNEQFFGPGTRLTVL.

This clonotype occurred many times. The CDR3 DNA sequence: TGTGCCAGCAGCTTTTGGAACCAGGGGGGGTCCTGGACTGAAGCTTTCTTT. This encodes CASSFWNQGGSWTEAFF. The V and J genes are TRBV5-6 and TRBJ1-1, with TRBD1 identical over 7 bases. Germline trimming cut 2 bases from V and 5 bases from J; bases unmatched to any gene: 15. CDR3 length: 17 amino acids. Germline-derived CDR1 and CDR2 are SGHDT and YYEEEE. The full variable domain, completed using reference TRBV5-6 and TRBJ1-1, is DAGVTQSPTHLIKTRGQQVTLRCSPKSGHDTVSWYQQALGQGPQFIFQYYEEEERQRGNFPDRFSGHQFPNYSSELNVNALLLGDSALYLCASSFWNQGGSWTEAFFGQGTRLTVV.

This clonotype was seen repeatedly, ten times or more. The rearrangement uses TRBV27 and TRBJ2-7; D gene unclear. V lost 6 bases, J lost 3 bases, and 3 bases lay in between. The CDR3 consists of 10 residues. Germline V gene lookup returns CDR1 MNHEY and CDR2 SMNVEV (reference sequence). CDR3 region: CASRHYEQYF. As DNA, the CDR3 is TGTGCCAGCAGACACTACGAGCAGTACTTC.

V and J are TRBV11-2 and TRBJ2-7, with 7 nucleotides matching TRBD2. This CDR3 has 13 amino acids. J lost 6 bases, V lost 2 bases, and 4 bases had no gene match. Germline V CDR1 and CDR2: SGHAT, FQNNGV. CDR3 coding DNA: TGTGCCAGCAGCTTATGGGGCGGGAGCGAGCAGTACTTC. Translation gives CASSLWGGSEQYF.

Worth noting for this clonotype: Compared with germline, one end of the junction differs, possibly owing to a read error. DNA of the CDR3: TGTGCCAGCAACCAAGCGGTAGCGAATCCCGGTAATGAGCAGTTCTTC. Translating it yields CASNQAVANPGNEQFF. The rearrangement joins TRBV4-2 to TRBJ2-1, with a weak D call TRBD2 (5 bases). This CDR3 is 16 amino acids long. Germline V CDR1 and CDR2: LGHNA, YNFKEQ.

This clonotype was counted at least ten times. The chain carries TRBV19 and TRBJ1-5, with a possible D match to TRBD1 (6 bases). In germline, CDR1 is LNHDA, CDR2 SQIVND (reference sequence). The germline V and J ends were trimmed by 7 bases and 2 bases, with 18 bases remaining between them. This CDR3 region has 16 residues. The CDR3 DNA is TGTGCCAGTACGCGGGGGCAGGGACCGGGCAATCAGCCCCAGCATTTT. Translated: CASTRGQGPGNQPQHF.

In its sample, this clonotype was seen many times. The chain combines TRBV12-3 or TRBV12-4 with TRBJ1-2; TRBD1 matches at 10 bases. This CDR3 region has 13 residues. The V segment lost 6 bases and the J segment 4 bases; nucleotides outside the gene matches: 2. CDR3: CASRRTGGYGYTF. In nucleotides, the CDR3 is TGTGCCAGCAGACGGACAGGGGGCTATGGCTACACCTTC.

This clonotype showed up many times. The rearrangement links TRBV28 to TRBJ1-3; a weak D match, TRBD1 (5 bases). This CDR3 contains 16 residues. Germline V lookup: CDR1 MDHEN, CDR2 SYDVKM. With 2 bases removed from V and 2 bases from J, the gap between germline ends came to 13 bases. This CDR3 is CASSLEGARAGNTIYF. The CDR3 nucleotides read TGTGCCAGCAGTTTAGAAGGGGCTCGGGCTGGAAACACCATATATTTT.